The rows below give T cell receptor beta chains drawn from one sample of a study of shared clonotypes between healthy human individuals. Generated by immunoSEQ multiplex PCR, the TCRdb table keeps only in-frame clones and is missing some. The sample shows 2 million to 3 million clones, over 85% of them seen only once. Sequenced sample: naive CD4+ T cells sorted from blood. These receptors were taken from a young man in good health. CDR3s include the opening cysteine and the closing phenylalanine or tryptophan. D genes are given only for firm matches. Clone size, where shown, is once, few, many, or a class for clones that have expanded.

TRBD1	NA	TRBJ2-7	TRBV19	TGTGCCAGTAGTAAGACAGGGGGCGGGCGCGAGCAGTACTTC	CASSKTGGGREQYF
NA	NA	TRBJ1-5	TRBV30	TGTGCCTGGAGCGGAGGGCATCAGCCCCAGCATTTT	CAWSGGHQPQHF
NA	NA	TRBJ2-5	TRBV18	TGTGCCAGCTCACCATTGGGGCAATCGTGGCGCGGGGAGACCCAGTACTTC	CASSPLGQSWRGETQYF
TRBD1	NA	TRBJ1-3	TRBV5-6	TGTGCCAGCGGCATACAGGGGGCAGGAAACACCATATATTTT	CASGIQGAGNTIYF
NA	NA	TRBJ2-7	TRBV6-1	TGTGCCAGCAGTCCGTACGCCCCCCGATACGAGCAGTACTTC	CASSPYAPRYEQYF
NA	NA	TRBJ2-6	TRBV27	TGTGCCAGCAGTTTCGAGGGGACTGGGGCCAACGTCCTGACTTTC	CASSFEGTGANVLTF
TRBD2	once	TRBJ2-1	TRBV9	TGTGCCAGCAGCCCTCAACCGACTAGCGGGAAATACAATGAGCAGTTCTTC	CASSPQPTSGKYNEQFF
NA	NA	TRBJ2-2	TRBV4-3	TGCGCCAGCAGCCGGGAGGCGAACACCGGGGAGCTGTTTTTT	CASSREANTGELFF
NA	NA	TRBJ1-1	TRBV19	TGTGCCAGTAGTTTTGAGAGACAGGCAAACACTGAAGCTTTCTTT	CASSFERQANTEAFF
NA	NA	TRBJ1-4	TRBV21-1	TGTGCCAGCACGGACAGGGGGCATGATGAAAAACTGTTTTTT	CASTDRGHDEKLFF
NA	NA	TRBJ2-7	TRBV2	TGTGCCAGCAGTATCCAGGAAAAAATCAGCGAGCAGTACTTC	CASSIQEKISEQYF
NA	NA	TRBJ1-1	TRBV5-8	TGTGCCAGCAGCTTGGGCCCCCGATTTGAAGCTTTCTTT	CASSLGPRFEAFF
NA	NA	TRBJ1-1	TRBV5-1	TGCGCCAGCAGCTTAGGAAAGAACACTGAAGCTTTCTTT	CASSLGKNTEAFF
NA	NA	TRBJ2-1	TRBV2	TGTGCCAGCAGTGAATTGATTAGCCAGGTGAGTCGGTTCTTC	CASSELISQVSRFF
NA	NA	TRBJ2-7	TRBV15	TGTGCCACCAGCAGAGATCGGACAATAGCGGAGGACAACTACGAGCAGTACTTC	CATSRDRTIAEDNYEQYF
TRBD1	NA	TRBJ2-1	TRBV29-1	TGCAGCGTCTACAGGGGGCGCGGGCATGAGCAGTTCTTC	CSVYRGRGHEQFF
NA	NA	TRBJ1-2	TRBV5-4	TGTGCCAGCAGAGCCGGACAGAGCTATGGCTACACCTTC	CASRAGQSYGYTF
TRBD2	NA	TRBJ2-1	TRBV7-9	TGTGCCAGCAGCCATACCGGGACTAGCGCCTACAATGAGCAGTTCTTC	CASSHTGTSAYNEQFF
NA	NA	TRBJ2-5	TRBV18	TGTGCCAGCTCACCACGCCCCCAAGAGACCCAGTACTTC	CASSPRPQETQYF
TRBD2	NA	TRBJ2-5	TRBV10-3	TGTGCCATCAGTGAATACGGGACTAGCGGTAAAGAGACCCAGTACTTC	CAISEYGTSGKETQYF
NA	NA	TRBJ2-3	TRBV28	TGTGCCAGCAGTTTATACCTTGGGGGCACAGATACGCAGTATTTT	CASSLYLGGTDTQYF
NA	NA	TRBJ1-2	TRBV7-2	TGTGCCAGCAGCTTAGGGCAGCTAAGCTATGGCTACACCTTC	CASSLGQLSYGYTF
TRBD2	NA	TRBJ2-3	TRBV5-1	TGCGCCAGCAGCTTTGTTAGCGGGGGGCACACAGATACGCAGTATTTT	CASSFVSGGHTDTQYF
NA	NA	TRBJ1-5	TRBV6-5	TGTGCCACTATGGGAGGGGAAGGTCAGCCCCAGCATTTT	CATMGGEGQPQHF
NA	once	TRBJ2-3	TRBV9	TGTGCCAGCAGCGTAGGTGGTAGAGATACGCAGTATTTT	CASSVGGRDTQYF
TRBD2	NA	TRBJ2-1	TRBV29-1	TGCAGCGTTGAAGGGACTAGCGGTACAAGCTCCTACAATGAGCAGTTCTTC	CSVEGTSGTSSYNEQFF
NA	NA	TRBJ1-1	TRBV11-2	TGTGCCAGCAGCTTACGAGACACTGAAGCTTTCTTT	CASSLRDTEAFF
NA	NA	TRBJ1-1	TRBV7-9	TGTGCCAGCAGCCAGGCCCTGGGAGTCAACATGAACACTGAAGCTTTCTTT	CASSQALGVNMNTEAFF
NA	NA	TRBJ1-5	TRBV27	TGTGCCAGCAGTCCCTCGGGGTGGTCTAGCAATCAGCCCCAGCATTTT	CASSPSGWSSNQPQHF
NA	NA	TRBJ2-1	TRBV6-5	TGTGCCAGCAGTTCCCCCGAGGGACCCTACAATGAGCAGTTCTTC	CASSSPEGPYNEQFF
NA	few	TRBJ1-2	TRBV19	TGTGCCCCCACCCCGGGGCCTGGCTACACCTTC	CAPTPGPGYTF
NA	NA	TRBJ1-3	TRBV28	TGTGCCAGCAGTTTTTTTGGTGGAAACACCATATATTTT	CASSFFGGNTIYF
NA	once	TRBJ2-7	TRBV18	TGTGCCAGCTCAGTGGGACGACAGGGAGGCCCCTACGAGCAGTACTTC	CASSVGRQGGPYEQYF
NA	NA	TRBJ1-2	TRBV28	TGTGCCAGCAGACCCAACAGGGCGGGCTATGGCTACACCTTC	CASRPNRAGYGYTF
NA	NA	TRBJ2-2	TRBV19	TGTGCCAGTAGTATGGGCAGGGCGTTCACCGGGGAGCTGTTTTTT	CASSMGRAFTGELFF
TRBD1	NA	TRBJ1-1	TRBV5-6	TGTGCCAGCAGCGTACAGGGGAGAGCTTTCTTT	CASSVQGRAFF
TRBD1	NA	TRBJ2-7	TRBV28	TGTGCCAGCAGGAAGACAGGGGCTTTTGGGGAGCAGTACTTC	CASRKTGAFGEQYF
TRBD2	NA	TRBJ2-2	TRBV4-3	TGCGCCAGCAGCCCAAGACTAGCCCCGAACACCGGGGAGCTGTTTTTT	CASSPRLAPNTGELFF
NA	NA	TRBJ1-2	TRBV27	TGTGCCAGCAGTCCAAGCCCCTTCAGGGAGGGCTACACCTTC	CASSPSPFREGYTF
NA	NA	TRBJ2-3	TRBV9	TGTGCCAGCAATGACGGCACAGATACGCAGTATTTT	CASNDGTDTQYF
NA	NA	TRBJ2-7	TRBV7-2	TGTGCCAGCAGCTTAGACTTGGGGGGCTGGTACGAGCAGTACTTC	CASSLDLGGWYEQYF
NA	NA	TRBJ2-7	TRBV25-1	TGTGCCAGCAGTGGTCACCCCGATAGCTCCTACGAGCAGTACTTC	CASSGHPDSSYEQYF
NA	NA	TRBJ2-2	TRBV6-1	TGTGCCAGCAGTGAAGCGCTATCTTCACCGATCCAGCTGTTTTTT	CASSEALSSPIQLFF
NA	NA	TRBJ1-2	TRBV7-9	TGTGCCAGCAGCTCACCGGGACCTAACTATGGCTACACCTTC	CASSSPGPNYGYTF
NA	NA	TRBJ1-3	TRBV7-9	TGTGCCAGCAGCTTTCTGGTAGCTGGAAACACCATATATTTT	CASSFLVAGNTIYF
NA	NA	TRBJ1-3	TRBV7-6	TGTGCCAGCAGCTTAGGCGGGTCGTCTGGAAACACCATATATTTT	CASSLGGSSGNTIYF